This TCR beta chain came from a study of blood T cell repertoires in COVID-19. Turning to the study itself: Samples of COVID-19 (acute and convalescent) were obtained from the United States, Italy and Spain. In each case, the material was cDNA or gDNA derived from T cells, B-cell-depleted T cells, or PBMCs.

J lost 0 bases, V lost 4 bases, and 4 bases had no gene match. The germline gives CDR1 KGHDR, CDR2 SFDVKD. The CDR3 covers 15 residues. Methods used by the authors: Amplification of reference gene primers provided the estimated nucleated cell counts. Some clones are missing from TCRdb's copy, which holds only in-frame ones; the method was immunoSEQ multiplex PCR. That table gives V, J and clone size, and the DNA gave D and trimming. Among 150,000 or so clones listed, 80% to 85% were seen once. This clonotype was sampled from a woman aged 55-75 years with acute or convalescent COVID-19. The chain couples TRBV24-1 to TRBJ2-7; 8 bases map to TRBD2. The material sequenced was peripheral blood. CDR3 in amino acids: CATSDTSGSSYEQYF. The CDR3 DNA reads TGTGCCACCAGTGACACTAGCGGAAGCTCCTACGAGCAGTACTTC.